These 21 T cell receptor beta chains came from one sample sequenced in a study of CD8+ T cells in alopecia areata. Stated treatment: oral pan-JAK inhibitor, 5-10 mg twice daily. Extracted from the samples, RNA was reverse transcribed into cDNA to serve as the sequencing template. Only in-frame clones appear in the TCRdb table, and some are missing; sequencing was by immunoSEQ multiplex PCR. The sample lists more than 140,000 clones, roughly 86% occurring once. The sample in question was CD8+ T cells sorted from blood, obtained at week 4, from a patient treated with tofacitinib. Every receptor here comes from a human donor with alopecia areata.

The rearrangement joins TRBV19 to TRBJ2-1; TRBD1 might be the D (6 bases). The CDR3 has 11 residues. Trimming removed 3 bases from V and 15 bases from J, with 12 bases in between. Per the germline V gene, CDR1 is LNHDA and CDR2 is SQIVND (reference sequence). For the CDR3, the DNA is TGTGCCAGTAGTATTTCGGGACATCCGTTCTTC. Its translation: CASSISGHPFF.

The rearrangement joins TRBV4-1 to TRBJ1-1; the D is unclear. This CDR3 is 14 amino acids long. CDR1 and CDR2 from the germline V gene are MGHRA and YSYEKL. Deletions cut 4 bases from V and 1 base from J, with 10 bases between. As DNA, the CDR3 is TGCGCCAGCAGCCTGCTCGGGGAGAACACTGAAGCTTTCTTT. This gives the protein CASSLLGENTEAFF.

This clone was observed a few times. The rearrangement links TRBV5-1 to TRBJ1-1; possibly TRBD1 for D (5 bases). Germline assignment: CDR1 SGHRS and CDR2 YFSETQ. The CDR3 contains 14 residues. V dropped 6 bases and J dropped 0 bases, with 12 bases sitting between them. The CDR3 region has the DNA TGCGCCAGCATAGATAGGGGCTTGAACACTGAAGCTTTCTTT. This gives the protein CASIDRGLNTEAFF.

The chain links TRBV19 to TRBJ2-2; 9 bases are a match to TRBD1. This CDR3 has 16 residues. Germline CDR1 is LNHDA and CDR2 is SQIVND (reference sequence). Unmatched junction bases numbered 8, after V lost 4 bases and J lost 5 bases. The CDR3 coding sequence is TGTGCCAGTAGTACTCCGGGACAGGGATTAACCGGGGAGCTGTTTTTT. Translated, it gives CASSTPGQGLTGELFF.

J is TRBJ2-1 and V is TRBV4-1; unclear D gene. Between the trimmed V and J ends, which lost 2 bases and 6 bases, there was a span of 8 bases. The germline V gene has CDR1 MGHRA and CDR2 YSYEKL. The CDR3 extends over 13 amino acids. The CDR3 loop reads CASSQTWLNEQFF. CDR3 bases: TGCGCCAGCAGCCAAACCTGGCTCAATGAGCAGTTCTTC.

The chain carries TRBV30 and TRBJ2-1; 8 bases agree with TRBD1. CDR1 GTSNPN and CDR2 SVGIG come from the germline V gene (reference sequence). The V gene end was trimmed by 8 bases and the J gene end by 4 bases; junction bases not matched to a gene: 7. This CDR3 comprises 13 residues. CDR3 residues: CAGWDRSYNEQFF. The CDR3 DNA sequence: TGTGCCGGATGGGACAGGTCGTACAATGAGCAGTTCTTC.

This chain links TRBV13 with TRBJ2-3; D may be TRBD2 (5 bases). The length of the CDR3 is 16 residues. From germline, CDR1 is PRHDT and CDR2 FYEKMQ (reference sequence). V gave up 3 bases and J gave up 3 bases, with 16 bases separating them. The CDR3 reads CASSFRASIVTDTQYF. In DNA form, the CDR3 reads TGTGCCAGCAGCTTTAGGGCTAGCATCGTGACAGATACGCAGTATTTT.

The chain carries TRBV19 and TRBJ2-1; 10 bases align to TRBD2. Germline V lookup: CDR1 LNHDA, CDR2 SQIVND (reference sequence). This CDR3 spans 15 amino acids. V was pared by 7 bases and J by 0 bases, with 3 bases of the junction left unmatched. In DNA form, the CDR3 reads TGTGCCAGTAATAGCGGGAGGAGCTCCTACAATGAGCAGTTCTTC. Its translation is CASNSGRSSYNEQFF.

The chain couples TRBV2 to TRBJ2-2; D is perhaps TRBD2 (5 bases). Between the trimmed V and J ends, which lost 11 bases and 1 base, there was a span of 17 bases. The germline CDR1 and CDR2 sequences are SNHLY and FYNNEI. CDR3 size: 15 residues. DNA for the CDR3: TGTGCCCGGGATTACTCGCCGCAGAACACCGGGGAGCTGTTTTTT. Translation: CARDYSPQNTGELFF. Filled out from reference TRBV2 and TRBJ2-2, the complete variable domain reads EPEVTQTPSHQVTQMGQEVILRCVPISNHLYFYWYRQILGQKVEFLVSFYNNEISEKSEIFDDQFSVERPDGSNFTLKIRSTKLEDSAMYFCARDYSPQNTGELFFGEGSRLTVL.

The chain carries TRBV28 and TRBJ1-4; D is uncertain. The ends were cut back, 3 bases at V and 10 bases at J, with 15 bases in the middle. The CDR3 loop spans 14 amino acids. Germline V gene sequence: CDR1 MDHEN, CDR2 SYDVKM. The CDR3 loop is CASSFRANKGKLFF. The CDR3, as DNA: TGTGCCAGCAGTTTTCGTGCCAACAAGGGAAAACTGTTTTTT. Drawing the rest from reference TRBV28 and TRBJ1-4, the complete variable domain is DVKVTQSSRYLVKRTGEKVFLECVQDMDHENMFWYRQDPGLGLRLIYFSYDVKMKEKGDIPEGYSVSREKKERFSLILESASTNQTSMYLCASSFRANKGKLFFGSGTQLSVL.

V gene TRBV7-9 combines with J gene TRBJ2-4; weak D call: TRBD1 (5 bases). The V and J ends lost 4 bases and 4 bases respectively, with 17 bases between them. CDR3 length: 16 amino acids. In germline, CDR1 is SEHNR, CDR2 FQNEAQ (reference sequence). As DNA, the CDR3 is TGTGCCAGCAGCTCGGAGCTACCCCAGGGAAAAAACATTCAGTACTTC. Protein: CASSSELPQGKNIQYF.

This chain connects TRBV30 to TRBJ1-5; a weak D match, TRBD1 (5 bases). The CDR3 contains 13 residues. The V and J ends lost 3 bases and 5 bases respectively, with 11 bases between them. Germline CDR1 reads GTSNPN; CDR2 reads SVGIG (reference sequence). The CDR3 spells CAWRQAFDQPQHF. The CDR3 DNA follows: TGTGCCTGGAGACAGGCGTTCGATCAGCCCCAGCATTTT. Full variable domain (remainder filled in from reference TRBV30 and TRBJ1-5): SQTIHQWPATLVQPVGSPLSLECTVEGTSNPNLYWYRQAAGRGLQLLFYSVGIGQISSEVPQNLSASRPQDRQFILSSKKLLLSDSGFYLCAWRQAFDQPQHFGDGTRLSIL.

The chain uses TRBV5-1 and TRBJ2-7; the D gene could be TRBD1 or TRBD2 (6 bases each). From germline, CDR1 is SGHRS and CDR2 YFSETQ. The V end was cut by 0 bases, the J end by 2 bases, with 9 bases between. This CDR3 contains 14 residues. For the CDR3, the DNA is TGCGCCAGCAGCTTGGTGGAGGGGGCCTACGAGCAGTACTTC. This translates into CASSLVEGAYEQYF.

The V and J genes are TRBV5-8 and TRBJ2-1; unclear D gene. The germline V gene has CDR1 SGHTS and CDR2 YDEGEE. V lost 3 bases and J lost 0, with 13 bases in between. The CDR3 extends over 16 amino acids. This CDR3 reads CASSSPRSTSYNEQFF. For the CDR3, the DNA is TGTGCCAGCAGCTCACCAAGGAGCACCTCCTACAATGAGCAGTTCTTC.

The rearrangement links TRBV7-6 to TRBJ1-1; D perhaps matches TRBD1 (6 bases). This CDR3 contains 12 residues. Germline lookup yields CDR1 SGHVS and CDR2 FNYEAQ. V was clipped by 5 bases and J by 7 bases, with 11 bases between them. The CDR3 DNA reads TGTGCCAGCAGCCCACAGGGCGTTGAAGCTTTCTTT. As protein: CASSPQGVEAFF. The full variable domain, in which reference TRBV7-6 and TRBJ1-1 provide the parts outside the CDR3, is GAGVSQSPRYKVTKRGQDVALRCDPISGHVSLYWYRQALGQGPEFLTYFNYEAQQDKSGLPNDRFSAERPEGSISTLTIQRTEQRDSAMYRCASSPQGVEAFFGQGTRLTVV.

The V and J genes are TRBV6-5 and TRBJ2-1, with a possible D match to TRBD1 (5 bases). The ends were cut back, 6 bases at V and 7 bases at J, with 10 bases in the middle. CDR1 is MNHEY and CDR2 is SVGAGI in the germline V gene. The CDR3 is 12 residues long. The CDR3 loop reads CASSHQGNEQFF. The DNA for the CDR3 is TGTGCCAGCAGCCACCAGGGTAATGAGCAGTTCTTC.

The rearrangement joins TRBV10-2 to TRBJ2-5; TRBD2 agrees at 8 bases. The CDR3 contains 14 residues. Trimming at V came to 8 bases and at J to 1 base, leaving 6 bases not matched to a gene. From germline, CDR1 is WSHSY and CDR2 SAAADI. CDR3 in DNA: TGCGCCAGCTTTAGCGGGGCCCTCCAAGAGACCCAGTACTTC. It yields the protein CASFSGALQETQYF.

The rearrangement uses TRBV9 and TRBJ1-1; D uncertain. Germline CDR1 and CDR2: SGDLS and YYNGEE. The CDR3 length is 14 residues. The V end lost 0 bases, the J end lost 0 bases, and 6 bases lay between the germline ends. The CDR3: CASSVAGMNTEAFF. CDR3 nucleotides: TGTGCCAGCAGCGTAGCTGGAATGAACACTGAAGCTTTCTTT.

The chain links TRBV5-6 to TRBJ2-3, with 10 bases fitting TRBD1. Losses at the gene ends were 0 bases for V and 4 bases for J; bases not matched to a gene: 2. This CDR3 contains 15 residues. The germline CDR1 and CDR2 sequences are SGHDT and YYEEEE. The CDR3 loop is CASSLEGTGADTQYF. DNA for the CDR3: TGTGCCAGCAGCTTGGAAGGGACAGGGGCAGATACGCAGTATTTT.

The table lists this clone with a count of one. This chain joins TRBV7-3 and TRBJ1-1, with TRBD1 identical over 10 bases. The CDR3 totals 15 residues. The V and J ends lost 7 bases and 1 base, in that order; junction bases with no gene match: 6. CDR1 is SGHTA and CDR2 is FQGTGA in the germline V gene. CDR3 sequence (DNA): TGTGCCAGCAAGAGGACAGGGGGAGGGAACACTGAAGCTTTCTTT. It codes for CASKRTGGGNTEAFF.

This sequence joins TRBV5-1 and TRBJ1-2, with 9 bases fitting TRBD1. Germline values: CDR1 SGHRS, CDR2 YFSETQ. There are 15 residues in the CDR3. J was trimmed by 2 bases and V by 4 bases; bases with no gene match: 6. CDR3 in DNA: TGCGCCAGCAGCGGCGCGACAGGGGGGAACTATGGCTACACCTTC. Protein: CASSGATGGNYGYTF.